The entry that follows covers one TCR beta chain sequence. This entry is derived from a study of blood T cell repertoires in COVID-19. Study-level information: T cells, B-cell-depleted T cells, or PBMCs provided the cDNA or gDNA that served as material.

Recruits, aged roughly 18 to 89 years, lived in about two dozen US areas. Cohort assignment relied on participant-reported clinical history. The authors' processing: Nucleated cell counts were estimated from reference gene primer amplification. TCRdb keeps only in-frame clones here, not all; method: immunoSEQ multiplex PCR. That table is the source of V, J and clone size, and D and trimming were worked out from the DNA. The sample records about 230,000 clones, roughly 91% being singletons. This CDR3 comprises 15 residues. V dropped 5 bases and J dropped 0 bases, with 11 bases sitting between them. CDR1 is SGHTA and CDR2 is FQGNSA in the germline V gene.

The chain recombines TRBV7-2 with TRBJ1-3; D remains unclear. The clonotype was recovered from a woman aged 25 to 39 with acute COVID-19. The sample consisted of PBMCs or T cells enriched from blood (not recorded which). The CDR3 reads CASSPQVLSGNTIYF. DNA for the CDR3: TGTGCCAGCAGCCCGCAGGTGCTCTCTGGAAACACCATATATTTT.